Reported below is one T cell receptor (beta chain). The CDR3 is 19 amino acids. The J segment lost 9 bases and the V segment lost 0 bases, leaving 18 bases of the junction unmatched. The V gene's germline CDR1 is SGHTS and CDR2 YDEGEE. This sample stems from a study of blood T cell repertoires in COVID-19. Study-level background: Spain, Italy and the United States supplied samples that represented acute and convalescent COVID-19.

Libraries were prepared by immunoSEQ multiplex PCR; TCRdb keeps only in-frame clonotypes and omits some of them. The repertoire includes 200,000 or so clones, about 82% of them detected once, and under 5.5% sits in the top ten. The sequence derives from a woman aged 25-40 years with acute or convalescent COVID-19. This chain joins TRBV5-8 and TRBJ1-6; 7 bases are shared with TRBD1. The sample consisted of peripheral blood. CDR3 residues: CASSLVVWIGRGNGSPLHF. Written as DNA, the CDR3 is TGTGCCAGCAGCTTGGTAGTCTGGATCGGCAGGGGGAACGGTTCACCCCTCCACTTT.